The 7 T cell receptor beta chains given below trace back to one sample, sequenced in a study of regulatory T cells in long-lasting Graves disease. Time point here: persistent/refractory GD, antithyroid drugs over 5 years with positive TRAb. RNA isolated from PBMCs was used to make the TCR library. To make TCR beta libraries, researchers used iRepertoire HTBI primers and Arm-PCR of CDR3 regions. MiXCR, applied by TCRdb to the multiplex PCR reads, yields one record per CDR3 protein. In the table there are hundreds of thousands of distinct CDR3 sequences, roughly 20% of which are singletons. Sample: peripheral blood mononuclear cells (PBMCs), taken when the disease was refractory, from a patient treated with antithyroid drugs. The receptors come from a female donor with Graves disease.

V gene TRBV7-9 combines with J gene TRBJ2-7, with D possibly TRBD1 on 6 matching bases. The CDR3 sequence is 12 residues long. Germline values: CDR1 SEHNR, CDR2 FQNEAQ (reference sequence). The V end lost 7 bases, the J end lost 6 bases, and 13 bases lay between the germline ends. In nucleotides, the CDR3 is TGTGCCAGCACAGACAGGTTACGCGAGCAGTACTTC. Translated: CASTDRLREQYF. The full variable domain, completed using reference TRBV7-9 and TRBJ2-7, is DTGVSQNPRHKITKRGQNVTFRCDPISEHNRLYWYRQTLGQGPEFLTYFQNEAQLEKSRLLSDRFSAERPKGSFSTLEIQRTEQGDSAMYLCASTDRLREQYFGPGTRLTVT.

This clonotype has at least ten counts. The V and J genes are TRBV11-1 and TRBJ2-5; no clear D. This CDR3 region has 13 residues. The ends were cut back, 3 bases at V and 4 bases at J, with 9 bases in the middle. Germline V CDR1 and CDR2: SGHAT, FQDESV (reference sequence). CDR3 sequence: CASSFDGPETQYF. The CDR3 DNA follows: TGTGCCAGCAGCTTTGACGGCCCAGAGACCCAGTACTTC. Together with reference TRBV11-1 and TRBJ2-5, the CDR3 gives the full variable domain: EAEVAQSPRYKITEKSQAVAFWCDPISGHATLYWYRQILGQGPELLVQFQDESVVDDSQLPKDRFSAERLKGVDSTLKIQPAELGDSAMYLCASSFDGPETQYFGPGTRLLVL.

This clonotype occurred many times. The rearrangement uses TRBV7-2 and TRBJ2-5; D possibly corresponds to TRBD2 (5 bases). CDR3 length: 15 amino acids. The germline V and J ends were trimmed by 0 bases and 4 bases, with 12 bases remaining between them. Per germline, CDR1 SGHTA and CDR2 FQGNSA. Here the CDR3 reads CASSLASGIGETQYF. The CDR3 DNA is TGTGCCAGCAGCTTAGCGTCCGGGATAGGAGAGACCCAGTACTTC.

At least ten counts were recorded for this clonotype. This sequence joins TRBV2 and TRBJ2-7; maybe TRBD2 (6 bases). The CDR3 consists of 14 residues. Per germline, CDR1 SNHLY and CDR2 FYNNEI. V was clipped by 1 base and J by 4 bases, with 11 bases between them. The CDR3 spells CASSEVGGLYEQYF. The DNA of the CDR3 is TGTGCCAGCAGTGAAGTCGGGGGACTTTACGAGCAGTACTTC.

The chain uses TRBV7-2 and TRBJ2-7, with 16 bases matching TRBD2. J lost 5 bases, V lost 4 bases, and 5 bases had no gene match. CDR1 and CDR2 (germline): SGHTA, FQGNSA. The CDR3 spans 16 residues. In nucleotides, the CDR3 is TGTGCCAGCAGCTCAGGGACTAGCGGGAGGGTCGACGAGCAGTACTTC. Encoded protein: CASSSGTSGRVDEQYF. The whole variable domain, remainder taken from reference TRBV7-2 and TRBJ2-7, is GAGVSQSPSNKVTEKGKDVELRCDPISGHTALYWYRQSLGQGLEFLIYFQGNSAPDKSGLPSDRFSAERTGGSVSTLTIQRTQQEDSAVYLCASSSGTSGRVDEQYFGPGTRLTVT.

Notes on this clonotype: Compared with germline, one end of the junction differs, possibly owing to a read error. CDR3 residues: CASSHAMGGGRGYTF. CDR3 bases: TGCGCCAGCAGCCACGCGATGGGAGGGGGCCGGGGCTACACCTTC. The chain combines TRBV11-1 with TRBJ1-2, with TRBD1 matching over 7 bases. The CDR3 loop spans 15 amino acids. The germline V gene has CDR1 SGHAT and CDR2 FQDESV (reference sequence).

This clonotype was observed many times. The V and J genes are TRBV28 and TRBJ1-2, with 12 bases that match TRBD1. The CDR3 runs 15 residues. Trimming removed 6 bases from V and 7 bases from J; junction bases left unmatched: 9. Germline CDR1 MDHEN, CDR2 SYDVKM. The CDR3 region has the DNA TGTGCCAGCAGGCCCCCCGGGACAGGGGGCGGTGGCTACACCTTC. Encoded protein: CASRPPGTGGGGYTF.